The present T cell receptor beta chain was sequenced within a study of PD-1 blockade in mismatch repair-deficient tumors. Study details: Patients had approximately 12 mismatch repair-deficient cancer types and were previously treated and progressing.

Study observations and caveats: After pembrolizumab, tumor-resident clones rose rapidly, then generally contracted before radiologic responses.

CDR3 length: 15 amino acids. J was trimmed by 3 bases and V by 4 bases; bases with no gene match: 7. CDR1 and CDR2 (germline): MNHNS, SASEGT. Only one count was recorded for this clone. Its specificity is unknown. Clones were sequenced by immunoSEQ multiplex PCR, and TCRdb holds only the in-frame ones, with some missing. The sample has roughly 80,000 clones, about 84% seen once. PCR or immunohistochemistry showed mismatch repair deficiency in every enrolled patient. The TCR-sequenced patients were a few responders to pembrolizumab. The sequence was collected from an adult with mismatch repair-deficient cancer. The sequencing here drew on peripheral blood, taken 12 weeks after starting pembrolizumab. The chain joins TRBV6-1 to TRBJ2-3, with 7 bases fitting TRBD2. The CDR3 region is CASSGTGGRTDTQYF. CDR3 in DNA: TGTGCCAGCAGTGGGACTGGCGGGAGAACAGATACGCAGTATTTT.